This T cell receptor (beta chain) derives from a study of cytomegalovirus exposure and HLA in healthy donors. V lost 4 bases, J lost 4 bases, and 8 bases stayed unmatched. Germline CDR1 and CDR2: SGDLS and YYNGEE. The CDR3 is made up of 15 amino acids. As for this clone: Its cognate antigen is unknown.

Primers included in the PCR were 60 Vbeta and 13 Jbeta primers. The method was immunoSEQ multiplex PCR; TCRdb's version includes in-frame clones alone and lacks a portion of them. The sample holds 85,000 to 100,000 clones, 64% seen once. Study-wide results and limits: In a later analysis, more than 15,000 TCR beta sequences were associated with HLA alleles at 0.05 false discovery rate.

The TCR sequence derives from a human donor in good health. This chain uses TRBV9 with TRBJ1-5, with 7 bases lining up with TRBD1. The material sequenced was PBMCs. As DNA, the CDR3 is TGTGCCAGCAGCAAAGGACAGGCCCATAATCAGCCCCAGCATTTT. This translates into CASSKGQAHNQPQHF.